These T cell receptor beta chains were read from a single sample in a study of preoperative IRX-2 immunotherapy in early breast cancer. Produced via immunoSEQ multiplex PCR; TCRdb's table is partial and in-frame only. The sample consists of under 20,000 clones, 85% of them appearing once. The sequenced sample was lymph node tissue, obtained after IRX-2 immunotherapy. Receptors were obtained from a human donor with breast cancer. Both conserved end residues are part of each CDR3. D genes are given only for firm matches. Rows may omit the clone size; those that give it use once, few, many or a size class.

DNA | CDR3 | D | J | size | V
TGCGCCAGCAGCCAAGATTTCACAGACTATGGCTACACCTTC | CASSQDFTDYGYTF | . | TRBJ1-2 | . | TRBV4-1
TGCGCCAGCAGTGAGTTGGATCAGGGTGAGCAGTTCTTC | CASSELDQGEQFF | . | TRBJ2-1 | once | TRBV10-1
TGTGCCAGCTCTTCAACAGGCGGCTACACCTTC | CASSSTGGYTF | . | TRBJ1-2 | . | TRBV6-7
TGCAGCGGAGGGACCATGAACACTGAAGCTTTCTTT | CSGGTMNTEAFF | . | TRBJ1-1 | . | TRBV29-1
TGCGCCAGCAGCTTGGATAGTACGGGAGTAGGTAAAAACATTCAGTACTTC | CASSLDSTGVGKNIQYF | . | TRBJ2-4 | . | TRBV5-1
TGTGCCAGCAGCTTTAGGACTAGCGGGAGGACAGATACGCAGTATTTT | CASSFRTSGRTDTQYF | . | TRBJ2-3 | . | TRBV7-5
TGTGCCAGCAGTTGGGACAGGGGGTACGAGCAGTACTTC | CASSWDRGYEQYF | TRBD1 | TRBJ2-7 | . | TRBV6-8
TGTGCCAGTAGTACCGGAGGTGAGACTGAAGCTTTCTTT | CASSTGGETEAFF | . | TRBJ1-1 | . | TRBV19
TGTGCCTGGAGTGTGAGACTAGCGGGGGGATTTGCAGATACGCAGTATTTT | CAWSVRLAGGFADTQYF | TRBD2 | TRBJ2-3 | . | TRBV30
TGTGCCAGCTCACCGCCCAAGGGGTCCCTATACACAGATACGCAGTATTTT | CASSPPKGSLYTDTQYF | . | TRBJ2-3 | . | TRBV18
TGCGCCAGCAGCGGGGACGGAATCTCTGGAAACACCATATATTTT | CASSGDGISGNTIYF | . | TRBJ1-3 | . | TRBV5-1
TGCGCCAGCAGCTCCGCCGGGGGGCCTGGAGAGACCCAGTACTTC | CASSSAGGPGETQYF | . | TRBJ2-5 | . | TRBV5-1
TGTGCCAGCTCAGCGACAAACGCTAATGAAAAACTGTTTTTT | CASSATNANEKLFF | . | TRBJ1-4 | . | TRBV18
TGTGCCAGTAGTATTGGGGGAGTGCGCACAGATACGCAGTATTTT | CASSIGGVRTDTQYF | . | TRBJ2-3 | . | TRBV19
TGTGCCAGCAGCCCCACCTGGGAGATGGGCTCCTACGAGCAGTACTTC | CASSPTWEMGSYEQYF | . | TRBJ2-7 | . | TRBV9
TGTGCCAGTAGTCTCACCGCGGCCGCGAACACTGAAGCTTTCTTT | CASSLTAAANTEAFF | . | TRBJ1-1 | . | TRBV19
TGTGCCAGCAGCCAGCAACAGAGTTACTATGGCTACACCTTC | CASSQQQSYYGYTF | . | TRBJ1-2 | . | TRBV14
TGTGCCACCAGCAGAGCCCCGACAACGTTGGAGACCCAGTACTTC | CATSRAPTTLETQYF | . | TRBJ2-5 | . | TRBV15
TGCGCCAGCAGTCAAAGGGTGACATTTAACTATGGCTACACCTTC | CASSQRVTFNYGYTF | . | TRBJ1-2 | . | TRBV23-1
TGTGCCAGCAGGAAGACCGGGAGAACAAACTATGGCTACACCTTC | CASRKTGRTNYGYTF | . | TRBJ1-2 | few | TRBV11-3
TGCGCCAGCAGCTCAACCGGGACAGGTAACGAGCAGTACTTC | CASSSTGTGNEQYF | TRBD1 | TRBJ2-7 | . | TRBV5-1
TGTGCCAGCACGGAGGGCTATTACACTGAAGCTTTCTTT | CASTEGYYTEAFF | . | TRBJ1-1 | . | TRBV12-5
TGCAGCGTGGTCGGCGGAGGGGCAGAAAAACTGTTTTTT | CSVVGGGAEKLFF | . | TRBJ1-4 | . | TRBV29-1
TGCGCCAGCAGCCAAGTTGGGAGAAGATCGGAAAAACTGTTTTTT | CASSQVGRRSEKLFF | . | TRBJ1-4 | . | TRBV4-1
TGTGCCAGTAGTTACTACGTTTTCTCTGGAAACACCATATATTTT | CASSYYVFSGNTIYF | . | TRBJ1-3 | few | TRBV19
TGTGCCAGCTCACCACCTGGGGGGCGCGTGGAGACCCAGTACTTC | CASSPPGGRVETQYF | . | TRBJ2-5 | few | TRBV18
TGTGCCAGCAGTTACAGCGAGTCGGGGGGCTACACCTTC | CASSYSESGGYTF | . | TRBJ1-2 | . | TRBV6-8
TGTGCCAGCATAGGACTCGACCGTAGGTCGGCCGGGGAGCTGTTTTTT | CASIGLDRRSAGELFF | . | TRBJ2-2 | . | TRBV6-8
TGTGCCATCAGTGAGAGGGGAACGAACACCGGGGAGCTGTTTTTT | CAISERGTNTGELFF | . | TRBJ2-2 | . | TRBV10-3
TGTGCCAGTAGTGCCAGTCAAGAGACCCAGTACTTC | CASSASQETQYF | . | TRBJ2-5 | . | TRBV19
TGTGCCAGCAGCTCGGGACCGGGACTAGCGGAAGAGACCCAGTACTTC | CASSSGPGLAEETQYF | TRBD2 | TRBJ2-5 | . | TRBV11-3
TGTGCCATCAGTGGGACAGGGGGTGAAAAACTGTTTTTT | CAISGTGGEKLFF | TRBD1 | TRBJ1-4 | . | TRBV6-8
TGTGCCAGCTCATCATCTCAGGGAAATGCCTACGAGCAGTACTTC | CASSSSQGNAYEQYF | . | TRBJ2-7 | . | TRBV18
TGCGCCAGCAGAACACAGGGGTTTAACACTGAAGCTTTCTTT | CASRTQGFNTEAFF | TRBD1 | TRBJ1-1 | . | TRBV5-1
TGCACCACCCGGTCCGGGCTGGGCACTGAAGCTTTCTTT | CTTRSGLGTEAFF | . | TRBJ1-1 | . | TRBV1
TGTGCCAGTAGTATCCCTGGGTCGGGTGAAAAACTGTTTTTT | CASSIPGSGEKLFF | . | TRBJ1-4 | few | TRBV19
TGTGCCACCAGCAGAGATAGGGCCCCAGTGGACAATGAGCAGTTCTTC | CATSRDRAPVDNEQFF | . | TRBJ2-1 | . | TRBV15
TGTGCCAGTAGACTCGGGAGTCTCAATGAGCAGTTCTTC | CASRLGSLNEQFF | . | TRBJ2-1 | . | TRBV19
TGTGCCAGTAGTTTCGTCGGCAACTCTGGGGCCAACGTCCTGACTTTC | CASSFVGNSGANVLTF | . | TRBJ2-6 | . | TRBV19
TGTGCCAGCAGCTTAGTACTAGCGGGAGGGCCGAAGACCCAGTACTTC | CASSLVLAGGPKTQYF | TRBD2 | TRBJ2-5 | . | TRBV11-3